This T cell receptor beta chain stems from a study of blood T cell repertoires in COVID-19 (TCRdb year 2020). Concerning the study at large: Samples covering the acute and convalescent phases of COVID-19 were provided by collaborators in the United States, Italy and Spain. The prospective study material was composed of cDNA or gDNA derived from T cells, B-cell-depleted T cells, or PBMCs. Deeply sampled blood TCRbeta repertoires from subjects exposed to, actively infected with, or recovered from COVID-19 were included in the dataset. The repertoires were released in a freely available public database intended as a resource for research on the immune response to SARS-CoV-2. The samples were drawn from two sources: the first 160 participants of the ongoing ImmuneRACE study, and 950 to 1,500 subjects contributed by 6 global collaborators. A de-identified subject ID, COVID-19 status, age in years and sex were almost always included in the sample metadata. Where available, HLA class I and class II types were taken from metadata supplied by the sample provider and were not determined by assay-based typing. Beyond this particular receptor, the publication reports: Clinical and demographic metadata were provided uncurated, with the amount varying by source and participant.

The immunoSEQ Assay, a bias-controlled multiplex PCR, was used to amplify TCRbeta CDR3 regions from genomic DNA. In the original analysis: Within the assay, amplification of reference gene primers was used to estimate how many nucleated cells each sample contained. To quantify the absolute abundance of each unique TCRbeta CDR3 rearrangement, sequence reads were collapsed and filtered. For each sample, productive Simpson clonality was calculated by taking the square root of Simpson's diversity index across productive rearrangements. TCRdb stores this immuneACCESS table with in-frame sequences only. Part of the clones is absent; in the studies checked, under half of the shortfall reflects unresolved V genes, and no reason is known for the rest. That table is the source of V, J and clone size, and D and trimming were worked out from the DNA. In all, the sample holds a few hundred thousand clones, and 84% of those were seen once. The ten largest clones add up to around 6.5% of the sample.

This clone was picked up a small number of times. No cognate antigen has been identified for it. Base-call qualities are not available, and no considerably larger clone is one nucleotide away. Participants in the prospective study were aged 18 to 89 years, lived in some 24 United States geographic areas, and enrolled through a virtual design. To assign participants to cohorts, the prospective study relied on clinical history that participants themselves reported in a screening survey and a study questionnaire. ImmuneRACE Cohort 3 recovered participants were defined by two consecutive negative NP/OP PCR tests, healthcare professional clearance, or symptom resolution. Mobile phlebotomists in the prospective study collected whole blood, serum and a nasopharyngeal or oropharyngeal swab from every participant. Prospective study participants could optionally give additional blood draws and questionnaires over a roughly 2-month period. Prospective study blood samples were shipped either frozen or at room temperature before DNA extraction.

The TCR originated in a middle-aged woman who had recovered from COVID-19. The specimen sequenced was PBMCs or T cells enriched from blood (not recorded which).

The CDR3 region reads CASSPLDRVAYGYTF. The nucleotides are TGTGCCAGCTCACCATTGGACAGGGTGGCCTATGGCTACACCTTC. The V and J segments used are TRBV18 and TRBJ1-2, with 8 central nucleotides matching TRBD1. The CDR3 measures 15 amino acids from cysteine to phenylalanine. The retained sequence is limited to the CDR3, 45 bases, with the frame set at the first base. V is pruned by 2 bases and J by 4 bases, leaving 6 bases of the junction without a gene match. The germline V gene provides CDR1 KGHSH and CDR2 LQKENI.